The clone carrying this TCR beta chain was observed a few times. What it binds is not known. These data are taken from a study of shared clonotypes between healthy human individuals. Findings and caveats of the study: Generation probabilities of non-shared clonotypes were lower (relative to those shared by all four donors).

The material for each subset, its genomic DNA, was split evenly across several immunoSEQ plates. Profiled with immunoSEQ multiplex PCR; TCRdb holds only in-frame clones, not every one. This table holds a few hundred thousand clones, around 96% found once. CD8 memory merged CD45RO+ with CCR7-negative CD45RA+ TemRA cells. The CDR3 runs 12 residues. Germline-derived CDR1 and CDR2 are SGHNT and YYREEE (reference sequence). The V end lost 2 bases, the J end lost 2 bases, and 4 bases lay between the germline ends. Input material: memory CD8+ T cells sorted from blood. Noted subset: CD45RO+ cells pooled with CCR7-negative TemRA cells. The TCR originated in a man aged 25 to 40 in good health. J is TRBJ1-1 and V is TRBV5-4; D remains ambiguous. CDR3 coding DNA: TGTGCCAGCAGCTTAATCAACACTGAAGCTTTCTTT. Its protein product is CASSLINTEAFF.